What follows is one T cell receptor (beta chain) and its context. Its antigen is not known. A multiplex PCR was run with 60 Vbeta primers and 13 Jbeta primers. Assay: immunoSEQ multiplex PCR; the TCRdb copy retains only in-frame clones and omits some. The profile shows fewer than 100,000 clones, around 77% of them singletons. Germline-derived CDR1 and CDR2 are SGHNT and YYREEE (reference sequence). V lost 4 bases to trimming and J lost 5 bases, with 12 bases between them. The CDR3 extends over 14 amino acids. These data belong to a study of cytomegalovirus exposure and HLA in healthy donors. Across the study: Earlier, 100 million to 130 million unique TCR beta sequences were recovered from roughly 200 million T cells by an analysis.

Study-wide results and limits: An observed cluster of highly shared sequence variants was recorded as a likely sequencing artifact.

This receptor was taken from a man aged 40-55 years in good health and CMV-seronegative. The sequenced material came from PBMCs. The gene calls are TRBV5-4 and TRBJ1-4; a weak D match, TRBD1 (5 bases). The CDR3 bases are TGTGCCAGCAGCCCACGGGGGGGAAATGAAAAACTGTTTTTT. It yields the protein CASSPRGGNEKLFF.